The rows below give T cell receptor beta chains drawn from one sample of a study of shared clonotypes between healthy human individuals. The table came from immunoSEQ multiplex PCR; TCRdb's copy has only in-frame clones and leaves some out. The table lists 2 million to 2.5 million clones, about 93% of them singletons. The source material was naive CD8+ T cells from PBMCs. Source of these receptors: a man younger than 30 in good health. Some clones in this sample may be carry-over from other donors' samples. Both conserved end residues are part of each CDR3. A D gene is named only where the DNA matches it firmly.

d_gene | j_gene | v_gene | CDR3nt | CDR3aa
NA | TRBJ1-2 | TRBV28 | TGTGCCAGCAGTCCGAGGGTACCTAATGGCTACACCTTC | CASSPRVPNGYTF
NA | TRBJ2-5 | TRBV4-1 | TGCGCCAGCAGCCAAGCGGTATGGAGTACCTTAACCCAGTACTTC | CASSQAVWSTLTQYF
NA | TRBJ2-5 | TRBV27 | TGTGCCAGCAGTTTAATGGCCCCGGGCTGGGGGACCCAGTACTTC | CASSLMAPGWGTQYF
NA | TRBJ2-7 | TRBV27 | TGTGCCAGCAGTTCGACAGCGTTACCCTACGAGCAGTACTTC | CASSSTALPYEQYF
NA | TRBJ2-3 | TRBV9 | TGTGCCAGCAGCTTGACAGCCATGGATACGCAGTATTTT | CASSLTAMDTQYF
NA | TRBJ1-4 | TRBV6-1 | TGTGCCAGCAGGGGACCCCCCGGTGAAAAACTGTTTTTT | CASRGPPGEKLFF
TRBD2 | TRBJ2-1 | TRBV7-2 | TGTGCCAGCAGCTTTACAGCGGGGGGGACCTACAATGAGCAGTTCTTC | CASSFTAGGTYNEQFF
TRBD1 | TRBJ2-7 | TRBV7-6 | TGTGCCAGCAGCTTATACAGGGGAACCCACGAGCAGTACTTC | CASSLYRGTHEQYF
NA | TRBJ1-1 | TRBV6-1 | TGTGCCAGCAGTGAAGCGCGGTGCACTGAAGCTTTCTTT | CASSEARCTEAFF
NA | TRBJ1-4 | TRBV25-1 | TGTGCCTATTTCCGAATGGGTGAAAAACTGTTTTTT | CAYFRMGEKLFF
TRBD1 | TRBJ1-2 | TRBV7-9 | TGTGCCAGCAGCTCAAGACAGGGCCCCCATGATGGCTACACCTTC | CASSSRQGPHDGYTF
NA | TRBJ1-2 | TRBV4-1 | TGCGCCAGCAGCCAAGGACGGGCAGACTATGGCTACACCTTC | CASSQGRADYGYTF
NA | TRBJ1-4 | TRBV4-3 | TGCGCCAGCAGCCACTACTCCAGGGAGGGGACTAATGAAAAACTGTTTTTT | CASSHYSREGTNEKLFF
TRBD1 | TRBJ2-7 | TRBV7-9 | TGTGCCAGCAGCTCCCCAGGGACAGGGACCTACGAGCAGTACTTC | CASSSPGTGTYEQYF
NA | TRBJ2-7 | TRBV4-2 | TGTGCCAGCAGCCAAGATCCTACCCTCCAACGGCCCTACGAGCAGTACTTC | CASSQDPTLQRPYEQYF
TRBD2 | TRBJ2-7 | TRBV7-2 | TGTGCCAGCAGCTCCATAGCGGGGAACGAGCAGTACTTC | CASSSIAGNEQYF
TRBD1 | TRBJ2-7 | TRBV4-1 | TGCGCCAGCAGCCATCTCCGTGGGACAGGGGCCTCCTACGAGCAGTACTTC | CASSHLRGTGASYEQYF